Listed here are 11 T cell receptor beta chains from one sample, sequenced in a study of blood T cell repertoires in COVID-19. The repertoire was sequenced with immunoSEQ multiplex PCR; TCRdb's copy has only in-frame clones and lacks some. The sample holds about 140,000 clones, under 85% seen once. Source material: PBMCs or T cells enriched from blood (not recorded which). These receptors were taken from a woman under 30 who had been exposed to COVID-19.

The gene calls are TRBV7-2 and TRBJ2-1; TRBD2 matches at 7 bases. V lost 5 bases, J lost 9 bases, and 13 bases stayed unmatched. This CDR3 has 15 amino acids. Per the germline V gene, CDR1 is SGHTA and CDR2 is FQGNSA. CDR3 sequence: CASSRLGGSSVEQFF. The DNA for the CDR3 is TGTGCCAGCAGCCGGCTTGGCGGGAGTTCCGTTGAGCAGTTCTTC.

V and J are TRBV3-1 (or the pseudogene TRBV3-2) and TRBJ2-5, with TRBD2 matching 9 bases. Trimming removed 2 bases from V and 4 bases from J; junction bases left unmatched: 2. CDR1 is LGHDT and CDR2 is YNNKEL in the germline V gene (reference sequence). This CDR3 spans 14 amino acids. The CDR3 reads CASSQNSGRETQYF. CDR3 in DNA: TGTGCCAGCAGCCAAAATAGCGGGAGAGAGACCCAGTACTTC.

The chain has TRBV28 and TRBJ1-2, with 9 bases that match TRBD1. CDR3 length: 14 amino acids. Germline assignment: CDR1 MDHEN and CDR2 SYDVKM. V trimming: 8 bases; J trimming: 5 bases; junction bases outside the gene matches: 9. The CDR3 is CASSTGGRGYGYTF. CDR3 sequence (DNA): TGTGCCAGCTCCACAGGGGGCAGAGGGTATGGCTACACCTTC.

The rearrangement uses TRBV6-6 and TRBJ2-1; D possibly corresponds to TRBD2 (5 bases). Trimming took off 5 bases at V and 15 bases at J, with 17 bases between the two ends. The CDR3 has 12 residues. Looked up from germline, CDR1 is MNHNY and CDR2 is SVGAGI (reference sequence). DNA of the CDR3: TGTGCCAGCAGTGCGGGCTTAACCCTAATGTTCTTC. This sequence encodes CASSAGLTLMFF.

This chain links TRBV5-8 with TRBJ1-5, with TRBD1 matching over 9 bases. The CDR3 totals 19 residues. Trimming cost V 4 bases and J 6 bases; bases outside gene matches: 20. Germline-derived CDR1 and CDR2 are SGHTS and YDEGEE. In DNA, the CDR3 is TGTGCCAGCAGCCGTCGCGGGGACAGGGTCTCTTCGGTGATTCAGCCCCAGCATTTT. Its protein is CASSRRGDRVSSVIQPQHF.

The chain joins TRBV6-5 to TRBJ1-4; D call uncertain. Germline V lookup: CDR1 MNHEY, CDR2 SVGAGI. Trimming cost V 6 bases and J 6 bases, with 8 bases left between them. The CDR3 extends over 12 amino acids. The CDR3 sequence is CASSTGDEKLFF. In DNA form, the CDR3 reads TGTGCCAGCAGCACCGGGGATGAAAAACTGTTTTTT.

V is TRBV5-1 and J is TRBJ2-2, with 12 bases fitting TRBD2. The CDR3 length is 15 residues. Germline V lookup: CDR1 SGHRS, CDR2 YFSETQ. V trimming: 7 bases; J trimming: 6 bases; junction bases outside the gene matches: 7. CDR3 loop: CASGETSGRPGELFF. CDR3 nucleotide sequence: TGCGCCAGCGGAGAGACTAGCGGGAGACCCGGGGAGCTGTTTTTT.

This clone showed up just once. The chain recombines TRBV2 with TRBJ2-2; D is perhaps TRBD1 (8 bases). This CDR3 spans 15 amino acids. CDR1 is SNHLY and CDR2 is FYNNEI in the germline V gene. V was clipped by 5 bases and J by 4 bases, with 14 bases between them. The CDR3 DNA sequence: TGTGCCAGCAGTTCACAGGGGGGGGTCACCGGGGAGCTGTTTTTT. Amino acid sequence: CASSSQGGVTGELFF.

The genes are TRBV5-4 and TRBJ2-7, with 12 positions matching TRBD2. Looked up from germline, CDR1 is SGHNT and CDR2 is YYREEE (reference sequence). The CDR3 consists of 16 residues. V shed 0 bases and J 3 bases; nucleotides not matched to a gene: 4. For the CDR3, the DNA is TGTGCCAGCAGCTTGGGCCTAGCGGGAGGGCTCTACGAGCAGTACTTC. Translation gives CASSLGLAGGLYEQYF.

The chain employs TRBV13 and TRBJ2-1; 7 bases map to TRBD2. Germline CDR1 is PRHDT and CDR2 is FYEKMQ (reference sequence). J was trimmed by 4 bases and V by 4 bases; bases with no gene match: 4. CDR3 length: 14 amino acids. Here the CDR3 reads CASSSGGLYNEQFF. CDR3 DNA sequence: TGTGCCAGCAGCTCGGGGGGTCTGTACAATGAGCAGTTCTTC.

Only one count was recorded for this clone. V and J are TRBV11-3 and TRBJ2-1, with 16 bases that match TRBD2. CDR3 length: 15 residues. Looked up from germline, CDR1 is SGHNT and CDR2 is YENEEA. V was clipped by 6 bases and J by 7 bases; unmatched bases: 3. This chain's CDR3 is CASSPGLAGGNEQFF. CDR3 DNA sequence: TGTGCCAGCAGTCCGGGACTAGCGGGAGGGAATGAGCAGTTCTTC. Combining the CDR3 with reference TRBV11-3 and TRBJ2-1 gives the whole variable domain EAGVVQSPRYKIIEKKQPVAFWCNPISGHNTLYWYLQNLGQGPELLIRYENEEAVDDSQLPKDRFSAERLKGVDSTLKIQPAELGDSAVYLCASSPGLAGGNEQFFGPGTRLTVL.